Listed below are T cell receptor beta chains from one sample, sequenced in a study of T cells after yellow fever vaccination. TCRdb ran MiXCR on the 5' RACE reads and lists one entry per CDR3 protein. This sample has 500,000 to 650,000 distinct CDR3 sequences, with around 16% found just once. This sample comprised PBMCs, obtained about 5 days after the first yellow fever vaccination. These receptors all stem from a young man who received the YFV17D yellow fever vaccine. The CDR3 runs from the conserved cysteine through the conserved F or W. A D gene is named only where the DNA matches it firmly. Where a row states a size, it is once, few, many or the class of an expanded clone; other rows omit it.

CDR3 length	V gene	J gene	clone size	D gene	CDR3 protein	CDR3 DNA
12	TRBV20-1	TRBJ1-4	NA	NA	CSASQTEEKLFF	TGCAGTGCTAGCCAAACGGAAGAAAAACTGTTTTTT
14	TRBV20-1	TRBJ2-3	few	NA	CSAREAGITDTQYF	TGCAGTGCTAGAGAAGCAGGGATCACAGATACGCAGTATTTT
15	TRBV5-1	TRBJ2-5	NA	TRBD2	CASSLGSGAQETQYF	TGCGCCAGCAGCTTGGGTAGCGGGGCACAAGAGACCCAGTACTTC
15	TRBV15	TRBJ2-5	many	NA	CATSNQFSPGETQYF	TGTGCCACCAGCAATCAGTTTTCCCCGGGGGAGACCCAGTACTTC
18	TRBV11-1	TRBJ1-1	few	NA	CASSRISIQSGEKTEAFF	TGTGCCAGCAGCCGGATTTCTATTCAGAGCGGGGAGAAAACTGAAGCTTTCTTT
16	TRBV20-1	TRBJ1-5	NA	NA	CSATSRGGWSNQPQHF	TGCAGTGCTACGAGCAGGGGAGGTTGGAGCAATCAGCCCCAGCATTTT
17	TRBV4-2	TRBJ2-1	NA	TRBD2	CASSQDPIAGRTDEQFF	TGTGCCAGCAGCCAAGATCCAATAGCGGGGCGAACAGATGAGCAGTTCTTC
16	TRBV4-1	TRBJ2-5	many	TRBD2	CASSQEIGGGGETQYF	TGCGCCAGCAGCCAAGAGATCGGGGGGGGTGGAGAGACCCAGTACTTC
17	TRBV5-5	TRBJ1-2	many	NA	CASSLLSTRIANYGYTF	TGTGCCAGCAGCTTGCTTTCAACAAGAATAGCTAACTATGGCTACACCTTC
12	TRBV5-1	TRBJ2-7	many	NA	CASSFGDYEQYF	TGCGCCAGCAGCTTCGGAGACTACGAGCAGTACTTC
18	TRBV24-1	TRBJ1-3	NA	TRBD1	CATSETNDRGASGNTIYF	TGTGCCACCAGTGAGACAAACGACAGGGGAGCCTCTGGAAACACCATATATTTT
14	TRBV4-2	TRBJ2-7	many	NA	CASSQGLQLYEQYF	TGTGCCAGCAGCCAAGGTTTACAACTCTACGAGCAGTACTTC
16	TRBV7-9	TRBJ2-1	NA	TRBD2	CASSSTTGLASHEQFF	TGTGCCAGCAGCTCCACTACCGGACTAGCCTCCCATGAGCAGTTCTTC
10	TRBV30	TRBJ1-2	NA	TRBD1	CAWGQDGYTF	TGTGCCTGGGGACAGGATGGCTACACCTTC
15	TRBV29-1	TRBJ2-2	many	NA	CSVDVGTTNTGELFF	TGCAGCGTTGATGTCGGGACAACGAACACCGGGGAGCTGTTTTTT
17	TRBV2	TRBJ2-2	NA	TRBD2	CASSGPAGLAATGELFF	TGTGCCAGCAGTGGGCCCGCGGGACTAGCGGCCACCGGGGAGCTGTTTTTT
14	TRBV20-1	TRBJ1-1	few	NA	CSAGLGGGNTEAFF	TGCAGTGCTGGATTGGGAGGCGGAAACACTGAAGCTTTCTTT
19	TRBV20-1	TRBJ1-5	NA	TRBD1	CSASTFETGDRMGDQPQHF	TGCAGTGCTAGCACCTTCGAGACAGGGGACCGAATGGGCGATCAGCCCCAGCATTTT
14	TRBV2	TRBJ1-6	NA	NA	CASTGDVLRVALHF	TGTGCCAGCACAGGGGACGTGCTGAGAGTGGCCCTCCACTTT
14	TRBV7-2	TRBJ2-1	few	NA	CASSLEGRTNEQFF	TGTGCCAGCAGCTTAGAGGGCCGGACCAATGAGCAGTTCTTC
13	TRBV6-2/TRBV6-3	TRBJ1-1	few	NA	CASRVPGTYQAFF	TGTGCCAGCAGGGTTCCGGGGACGTACCAAGCTTTCTTT
16	TRBV13	TRBJ2-5	NA	TRBD2	CASSSQNGGVQETQYF	TGTGCCAGCAGCTCACAAAACGGGGGGGTCCAAGAGACCCAGTACTTC
12	TRBV20-1	TRBJ2-7	few	NA	CSAREFRDEQYF	TGCAGTGCTAGAGAATTCAGGGACGAGCAGTACTTC
16	TRBV2	TRBJ1-4	NA	TRBD1	CASRNGQGETNEKLFF	TGTGCCAGCAGGAACGGACAGGGGGAAACTAATGAAAAACTGTTTTTT
14	TRBV12-3/TRBV12-4	TRBJ2-5	NA	NA	CASSSSDNQETQYF	NA
14	TRBV9	TRBJ2-6	few	NA	CASTLGDGANVLTF	TGTGCCAGCACATTAGGGGATGGGGCCAACGTCCTGACTTTC
13	TRBV20-1	TRBJ2-5	NA	NA	CSASKTSQETQYF	TGCAGTGCTAGCAAGACTAGCCAAGAGACCCAGTACTTC
14	TRBV6-1	TRBJ2-3	many	TRBD2	CASKYGPSGDTQYF	TGTGCCAGCAAATACGGACCTAGCGGGGATACGCAGTATTTT
17	TRBV27	TRBJ2-5	few	NA	CASSFLELGGPQETQYF	TGTGCCAGCAGTTTTCTCGAGTTGGGGGGGCCCCAAGAGACCCAGTACTTC
18	TRBV11-2	TRBJ2-3	few	TRBD2	CASRTTWLASGGTDTQYF	TGTGCCAGCAGAACCACATGGCTGGCTAGCGGGGGCACAGATACGCAGTATTTT
14	TRBV20-1	TRBJ2-2	few	NA	CSVPGELNTGELFF	TGCAGTGTCCCCGGGGAGCTCAACACCGGGGAGCTGTTTTTT
13	TRBV2	TRBJ1-1	NA	NA	CARNIEGIAEAFF	TGTGCCAGAAATATCGAGGGGATCGCTGAAGCTTTCTTT
13	TRBV11-2	TRBJ1-4	NA	NA	CASSATPLEKLFF	TGTGCCAGCAGCGCTACGCCCTTGGAAAAACTGTTTTTT
15	TRBV7-2	TRBJ2-3	few	NA	CASTRTRQGGDTQYF	TGTGCCAGCACCCGCACGAGGCAGGGTGGCGATACGCAGTATTTT
14	TRBV7-9	TRBJ2-1	NA	NA	CASSLVGQYDEQFF	TGTGCCAGCAGCTTAGTCGGACAGTACGATGAGCAGTTCTTC
13	TRBV20-1	TRBJ2-3	NA	TRBD2	CSFSGGATDTQYF	TGCAGTTTTAGCGGGGGGGCGACAGATACGCAGTATTTT
18	TRBV20-1	TRBJ2-3	few	TRBD2	CSARDYGSGGTGTDTQYF	TGCAGTGCTAGAGATTACGGTAGCGGGGGGACGGGCACAGATACGCAGTATTTT
13	TRBV28	TRBJ1-2	few	NA	CASSEIQGRDYTF	TGTGCCAGCAGCGAGATTCAGGGACGGGACTACACCTTC
15	TRBV28	TRBJ1-5	NA	NA	CASRLTDGNGQPQHF	TGTGCCAGCAGACTCACGGACGGGAATGGACAGCCCCAGCATTTT
14	TRBV6-1	TRBJ1-3	many	NA	CASSLRGSGNTIYF	TGTGCCAGCAGCCTTCGGGGGTCTGGAAACACCATATATTTT
16	TRBV6-4	TRBJ1-4	few	NA	CASQETDFATNEKLFF	TGTGCCAGCCAAGAGACGGACTTCGCAACTAATGAAAAACTGTTTTTT
17	TRBV4-2	TRBJ2-5	NA	TRBD2	CASSQGASGGIQETQYF	TGTGCCAGCAGCCAAGGCGCTAGCGGGGGGATCCAAGAGACCCAGTACTTC
14	TRBV5-4	TRBJ2-3	few	NA	CASSLPGSTDTQYF	TGTGCCAGCAGCTTGCCGGGAAGCACAGATACGCAGTATTTT
16	TRBV4-3	TRBJ2-2	NA	TRBD2	CASSQEGRGGGGELFF	TGCGCCAGCAGCCAAGAAGGGCGGGGGGGCGGCGGGGAGCTGTTTTTT
13	TRBV7-2	TRBJ2-5	many	NA	CASGRGSQETQYF	TGTGCCAGCGGTCGAGGGTCCCAAGAGACCCAGTACTTC
12	TRBV29-1	TRBJ2-3	NA	NA	CSVPNVPDTQYF	TGCAGCGTTCCAAACGTCCCAGATACGCAGTATTTT
15	TRBV7-2	TRBJ2-2	NA	TRBD1	CASSAGTGQAGELFF	TGTGCCAGCAGCGCCGGGACAGGGCAGGCCGGGGAGCTGTTTTTT
14	TRBV20-1	TRBJ2-7	NA	TRBD1	CSGKDRGFSYEQYF	TGCAGTGGAAAAGACAGGGGGTTCTCCTACGAGCAGTACTTC
12	TRBV30	TRBJ2-3	few	NA	CAWNPSTDTQYF	TGTGCCTGGAATCCGAGCACAGATACGCAGTATTTT
14	TRBV11-2	TRBJ2-5	NA	NA	CASSSQIQQETQYF	TGTGCCAGCAGCTCCCAAATACAACAAGAGACCCAGTACTTC
15	TRBV7-8	TRBJ1-1	NA	NA	CASSPQPYGQGEAFF	TGTGCCAGCAGCCCTCAGCCCTACGGCCAGGGAGAAGCTTTCTTT
15	TRBV9	TRBJ2-1	NA	NA	CASSVEAGSYNEQFF	TGTGCCAGCAGCGTAGAGGCGGGGAGCTACAATGAGCAGTTCTTC
14	TRBV12-3/TRBV12-4	TRBJ2-5	many	TRBD2	CASSASGVQETQYF	TGTGCCAGCAGTGCAAGCGGGGTCCAAGAGACCCAGTACTTC
17	TRBV5-1	TRBJ2-7	many	TRBD2	CASSLFLAGGNSYEQYF	TGCGCCAGCAGCTTGTTCCTAGCGGGGGGAAACTCCTACGAGCAGTACTTC
15	TRBV2	TRBJ2-5	NA	TRBD2	CASSDLASGEESQYF	TGTGCCAGCAGTGATTTAGCTAGCGGGGAAGAGAGCCAGTACTTC
15	TRBV5-1	TRBJ2-1	few	TRBD2	CASSRVLAGGSEQFF	TGCGCCAGCAGCCGTGTTCTAGCGGGGGGGAGTGAGCAGTTCTTC
16	TRBV5-1	TRBJ2-2	few	NA	CASSLAQRVVPGELFF	TGCGCCAGCAGCTTGGCCCAAAGGGTTGTGCCCGGGGAGCTGTTTTTT